The next 25 T cell receptor beta chains were all read from a single sample in a study of OX40 agonist ivuxolimab in advanced cancers. TCRdb's copy holds only in-frame clones and misses some; the assay was immunoSEQ multiplex PCR. The sample has 80,000 to 100,000 clones; around 90% are singletons. Source: CD4+ or CD8+ T cells sorted from blood, taken in a trial of the OX40 agonist ivuxolimab. These receptors were obtained from an adult with an advanced solid tumor such as melanoma, head and neck, liver or kidney cancer.

The chain carries TRBV2 and TRBJ1-2; D not resolved. Trimming cost V 8 bases and J 1 base, with 8 bases left between them. CDR1 and CDR2 (germline): SNHLY, FYNNEI. The CDR3 sequence is 12 residues long. CDR3 coding DNA: TGTGCCAGCTCCCCCAATAACTATGGCTACACCTTC. As protein: CASSPNNYGYTF.

The chain joins TRBV11-2 to TRBJ1-2; a weak D match, TRBD1 (5 bases). Germline loops: CDR1 SGHAT, CDR2 FQNNGV. This CDR3 comprises 13 residues. With 1 base removed from V and 5 bases from J, the gap between germline ends came to 8 bases. The CDR3 loop is CASSLVQGYGYTF. The CDR3 DNA reads as TGTGCCAGCAGCTTAGTTCAGGGTTATGGCTACACCTTC.

This chain links TRBV6-6 with TRBJ1-3; no clear D gene. V lost 4 bases and J lost 4, with 5 bases in between. Germline V gene sequence: CDR1 MNHNY, CDR2 SVGAGI (reference sequence). The CDR3 length is 12 residues. CDR3 sequence (DNA): TGTGCCAGCAGTTTTTTGGGAAACACCATATATTTT. It encodes CASSFLGNTIYF.

The chain has TRBV19 and TRBJ1-1, with 8 bases lining up with TRBD1. The trim removed 5 bases at V and 1 base at J, leaving 6 bases unmatched. The germline V gene encodes CDR1 LNHDA and CDR2 SQIVND (reference sequence). The CDR3 has 15 amino acids. CDR3 nucleotides: TGTGCCAGTAGTTCGGCCGGGACAGGGAACACTGAAGCTTTCTTT. Protein product: CASSSAGTGNTEAFF. Supplemented by reference TRBV19 and TRBJ1-1, the full variable domain reads DGGITQSPKYLFRKEGQNVTLSCEQNLNHDAMYWYRQDPGQGLRLIYYSQIVNDFQKGDIAEGYSVSREKKESFPLTVTSAQKNPTAFYLCASSSAGTGNTEAFFGQGTRLTVV.

The chain employs TRBV5-4 and TRBJ2-7; 11 nucleotides line up with TRBD2. The length of the CDR3 is 15 residues. CDR1 SGHNT and CDR2 YYREEE come from the germline V gene (reference sequence). V lost 4 bases and J lost 3; bases outside the gene matches: 6. CDR3: CASSRTSGGFYEQYF. The CDR3 DNA follows: TGTGCCAGCAGCAGAACTAGCGGGGGCTTCTACGAGCAGTACTTC.

Written as DNA, the CDR3 is TGTGCCAGCAGAAGGGCAGATACGCAGTATTTT. Protein: CASRRADTQYF. The chain uses TRBV25-1 and TRBJ2-3; D is uncertain. In germline, CDR1 is MGHDK, CDR2 SYGVNS. This CDR3 is 11 amino acids long. V was trimmed by 6 bases and J by 4 bases, leaving 5 bases between them.

This clone was recorded a few times. The chain employs TRBV6-4 and TRBJ2-3; TRBD1 agrees at 7 bases. V trimming: 3 bases; J trimming: 2 bases; junction bases outside the gene matches: 5. The germline gives CDR1 MRHNA, CDR2 SNTAGT. CDR3 length: 15 amino acids. CDR3 sequence: CASSDAGTATDTQYF. In DNA form, the CDR3 reads TGTGCCAGCAGTGATGCCGGGACAGCCACAGATACGCAGTATTTT.

The rearrangement uses TRBV10-2 and TRBJ2-1, with 13 bases identical to TRBD2. The germline gives CDR1 WSHSY, CDR2 SAAADI. This CDR3 spans 19 amino acids. The V segment lost 5 bases and the J segment 0 bases; nucleotides outside the gene matches: 10. CDR3 loop: CASSKTSGGYSSSYNEQFF. The DNA of the CDR3 is TGCGCCAGCAGTAAGACTAGCGGGGGGTATAGTAGCTCCTACAATGAGCAGTTCTTC.

The chain is built from TRBV21-1 and TRBJ2-7; TRBD1 reflects the table's D call only, with no check against the DNA. TRBV21-1 is a recognized pseudogene. The CDR3 is 15 amino acids. The CDR3 region has the DNA TGTGCCAGCAGCAAATGGGGACAGGGGAAAGACGAGCAGTACTTC. Its translation is CASSKWGQGKDEQYF.

The chain is built from TRBV6-5 and TRBJ1-1; D is perhaps TRBD1 (6 bases). The CDR3 length is 12 residues. In germline, CDR1 is MNHEY, CDR2 SVGAGI. V gave up 8 bases and J gave up 7 bases, with 14 bases separating them. The CDR3 DNA sequence: TGTGCCAGCGGGAAGGGGGGGAGTGAAGCTTTCTTT. Its translation: CASGKGGSEAFF.

The chain uses TRBV4-2 and TRBJ2-1; 7 bases match TRBD2. The germline V gene has CDR1 LGHNA and CDR2 YNFKEQ. Trimming removed 0 bases from V and 6 bases from J; junction bases left unmatched: 11. The CDR3 has 17 amino acids. CDR3 nucleotide sequence: TGTGCCAGCAGCCAAGATAGGGGCCTAGCGGCCCCCAATGAGCAGTTCTTC. It is translated as CASSQDRGLAAPNEQFF.

The chain carries TRBV7-2 and TRBJ2-2; tentative D call: TRBD2 (5 bases). This CDR3 contains 16 residues. Trimming left V 2 bases short and J 1 base short, with 11 bases between. The V gene's germline CDR1 is SGHTA and CDR2 FQGNSA. The DNA of the CDR3 is TGTGCCAGCAGCTTATGGAGGATTCAGAACACCGGGGAGCTGTTTTTT. This sequence encodes CASSLWRIQNTGELFF. Together with reference TRBV7-2 and TRBJ2-2, the CDR3 gives the full variable domain: GAGVSQSPSNKVTEKGKDVELRCDPISGHTALYWYRQSLGQGLEFLIYFQGNSAPDKSGLPSDRFSAERTGGSVSTLTIQRTQQEDSAVYLCASSLWRIQNTGELFFGEGSRLTVL.

This chain links TRBV4-2 with TRBJ2-7, with 9 bases fitting TRBD2. The germline CDR1 and CDR2 sequences are LGHNA and YNFKEQ. The CDR3 consists of 16 residues. J lost 0 bases, V lost 1 base, and 4 bases had no gene match. The CDR3 DNA is TGTGCCAGCAGCCAAGGGCTAGCGGGGCCCTCCTACGAGCAGTACTTC. Translating gives CASSQGLAGPSYEQYF.

This chain uses TRBV7-8 with TRBJ1-2, with a possible D match to TRBD1 (5 bases). Between the trimmed V and J ends, which lost 5 bases and 5 bases, there was a span of 6 bases. CDR1 is SGHVS, CDR2 FQNEAQ, per germline. The CDR3 is made up of 11 amino acids. As DNA, the CDR3 is TGTGCCAGCAGCCCAGGGTATGGCTACACCTTC. This translates into CASSPGYGYTF. The variable domain in full, completed from reference TRBV7-8 and TRBJ1-2, reads GAGVSQSPRYKVAKRGQDVALRCDPISGHVSLFWYQQALGQGPEFLTYFQNEAQLDKSGLPSDRFFAERPEGSVSTLKIQRTQQEDSAVYLCASSPGYGYTFGSGTRLTVV.

This sequence joins TRBV7-2 and TRBJ2-7; TRBD2 matches 7 bases. The ends lost 3 bases at V and 5 bases at J; junction bases unmatched: 4. The CDR3 sequence is 13 residues long. CDR1 SGHTA and CDR2 FQGNSA come from the germline V gene. The CDR3 nucleotides are TGTGCCAGCAGCTTGCGGGGGAAGAACGAGCAGTACTTC. Its protein is CASSLRGKNEQYF. Variable domain in full (rest from reference TRBV7-2 and TRBJ2-7): GAGVSQSPSNKVTEKGKDVELRCDPISGHTALYWYRQSLGQGLEFLIYFQGNSAPDKSGLPSDRFSAERTGGSVSTLTIQRTQQEDSAVYLCASSLRGKNEQYFGPGTRLTVT.

The gene calls are TRBV11-2 and TRBJ2-2; tentatively, D is TRBD2 (6 bases). From germline, CDR1 is SGHAT and CDR2 FQNNGV. Deletions cut 3 bases from V and 7 bases from J, with 9 bases between. This CDR3 contains 13 residues. CDR3 in DNA: TGTGCCAGCAGCTTCTGGGAGGACGGGGAGCTGTTTTTT. This gives the protein CASSFWEDGELFF. Full variable domain (remainder filled in from reference TRBV11-2 and TRBJ2-2): EAGVAQSPRYKIIEKRQSVAFWCNPISGHATLYWYQQILGQGPKLLIQFQNNGVVDDSQLPKDRFSAERLKGVDSTLKIQPAKLEDSAVYLCASSFWEDGELFFGEGSRLTVL.

The CDR3 reads CASSIDRLYEQYF. The CDR3 DNA follows: TGCGCCAGCAGCATTGATCGTCTCTACGAGCAGTACTTC. The chain combines TRBV5-1 with TRBJ2-7; D not resolved. The ends were cut back, 4 bases at V and 3 bases at J, with 11 bases in the middle. This CDR3 is 13 amino acids long. Germline CDR1 SGHRS, CDR2 YFSETQ.

The rearrangement links TRBV7-2 to TRBJ1-6; D ambiguous. Germline V gene data show CDR1 as SGHTA and CDR2 as FQGNSA. The length of the CDR3 is 16 residues. V lost 5 bases to trimming and J lost 10 bases, with 21 bases between them. As DNA, the CDR3 is TGTGCCAGCAGCCCCCACGGAGAGGGCTTCGGCTCACCCCTCCACTTT. Its protein product is CASSPHGEGFGSPLHF.

The rearrangement uses TRBV25-1 and TRBJ1-5; TRBD1 matches 9 bases. In germline, CDR1 is MGHDK, CDR2 SYGVNS. The ends lost 4 bases at V and 6 bases at J; junction bases unmatched: 7. This CDR3 region has 15 residues. The CDR3 loop reads CASSATGGEGQPQHF. CDR3 bases: TGTGCCAGCAGTGCCACAGGGGGCGAGGGTCAGCCCCAGCATTTT.

The chain carries TRBV19 and TRBJ1-3; no firm D call. V was trimmed by 5 bases and J by 0 bases, leaving 11 bases between them. Germline CDR1 reads LNHDA; CDR2 reads SQIVND (reference sequence). The CDR3 runs 15 residues. CDR3 coding DNA: TGTGCCAGTAGTGCCTTGAAGAGCTCTGGAAACACCATATATTTT. The encoded protein is CASSALKSSGNTIYF. The full variable domain, in which reference TRBV19 and TRBJ1-3 provide the parts outside the CDR3, is DGGITQSPKYLFRKEGQNVTLSCEQNLNHDAMYWYRQDPGQGLRLIYYSQIVNDFQKGDIAEGYSVSREKKESFPLTVTSAQKNPTAFYLCASSALKSSGNTIYFGEGSWLTVV.

The chain links TRBV12-5 to TRBJ2-5; tentatively, D is TRBD2 (5 bases). There are 16 residues in the CDR3. Trimming left V 2 bases short and J 4 bases short, with 17 bases between. From germline, CDR1 is LGHNT and CDR2 FRNRAP. The CDR3 protein is CASGLSVTLEGETQYF. CDR3 sequence (DNA): TGTGCTAGTGGTTTGAGCGTGACGTTAGAGGGAGAGACCCAGTACTTC. The whole variable domain, remainder taken from reference TRBV12-5 and TRBJ2-5, is DARVTQTPRHKVTEMGQEVTMRCQPILGHNTVFWYRQTMMQGLELLAYFRNRAPLDDSGMPKDRFSAEMPDATLATLKIQPSEPRDSAVYFCASGLSVTLEGETQYFGPGTRLLVL.

This chain uses TRBV30 with TRBJ2-1; 8 bases agree with TRBD2. The germline CDR1 and CDR2 sequences are GTSNPN and SVGIG (reference sequence). V shed 0 bases, J shed 9 bases, and the junction held 10 bases outside the gene matches. The length of the CDR3 is 15 residues. DNA of the CDR3: TGTGCCTGGAGTGTAACGTCCGGGGGGGCAATTGAGCAGTTCTTC. Its translation is CAWSVTSGGAIEQFF.

This clone has only one observation. The chain couples TRBV2 to TRBJ2-1; 14 positions match TRBD2. Germline CDR1 is SNHLY and CDR2 is FYNNEI. The CDR3 consists of 16 residues. V was clipped by 2 bases and J by 8 bases; unmatched bases: 5. CDR3 amino acids: CASSELGLAGEYEQFF. Written as DNA, the CDR3 is TGTGCCAGCAGTGAATTGGGACTAGCGGGGGAATATGAGCAGTTCTTC.

The V gene is TRBV30, the J gene TRBJ2-2, with no clear D. This CDR3 contains 13 residues. Germline assignment: CDR1 GTSNPN and CDR2 SVGIG (reference sequence). The V and J ends lost 7 bases and 2 bases respectively, with 11 bases between them. CDR3 DNA sequence: TGTGCCTCTCGACCTTTTAACACCGGGGAGCTGTTTTTT. Residues: CASRPFNTGELFF.

J is TRBJ2-3 and V is TRBV4-3, with a weak D call TRBD2 (6 bases). Trimming shortened V by 0 bases and J by 6 bases, and 10 bases separated the two germline ends. Per the germline V gene, CDR1 is LGHNA and CDR2 is YSLEER. The CDR3 has 14 residues. The CDR3 DNA follows: TGCGCCAGCAGCCAAGAGGGCGGGAAGGATACGCAGTATTTT. It yields the protein CASSQEGGKDTQYF.